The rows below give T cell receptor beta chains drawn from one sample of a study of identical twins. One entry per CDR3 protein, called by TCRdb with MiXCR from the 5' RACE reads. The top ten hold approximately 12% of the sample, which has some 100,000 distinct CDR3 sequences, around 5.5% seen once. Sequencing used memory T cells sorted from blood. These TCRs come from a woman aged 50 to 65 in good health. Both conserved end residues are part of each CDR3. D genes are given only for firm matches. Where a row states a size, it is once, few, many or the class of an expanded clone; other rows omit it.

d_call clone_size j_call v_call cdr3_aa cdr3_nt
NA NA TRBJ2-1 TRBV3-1 CAGSQVNEQFF TGTGCCGGCAGCCAAGTTAATGAGCAGTTCTTC
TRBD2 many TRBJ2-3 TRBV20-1 CSARVLIAGGTDTQYF TGCAGTGCTAGAGTGCTCATAGCGGGAGGCACAGATACGCAGTATTTT
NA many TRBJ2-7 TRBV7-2 CASSRDSFYYEQYF TGTGCCAGCAGCCGTGACTCTTTTTACTACGAGCAGTACTTC
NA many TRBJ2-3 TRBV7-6 CASSLATLTAGDTQYF TGTGCCAGCAGCTTAGCGACCCTAACAGCCGGGGATACGCAGTATTTT
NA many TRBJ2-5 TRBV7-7 CASSPLVAETQYF TGTGCCAGCAGCCCTCTAGTAGCAGAGACCCAGTACTTC
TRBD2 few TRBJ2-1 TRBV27 CASSLGIRLAGDEQFF TGTGCCAGCAGTTTAGGAATCCGGCTAGCGGGTGATGAGCAGTTCTTC
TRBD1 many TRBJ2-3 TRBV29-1 CSLSGTGDLDTQYF TGCAGCCTTTCCGGGACAGGAGATTTAGATACGCAGTATTTT
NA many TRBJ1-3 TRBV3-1 CASSQRGGSSGNTIYF TGTGCCAGCAGCCAACGGGGGGGGAGCTCTGGAAACACCATATATTTT
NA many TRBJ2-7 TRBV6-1 CASPTSGGPYEQYF TGTGCCAGCCCCACCTCCGGGGGACCCTACGAGCAGTACTTC
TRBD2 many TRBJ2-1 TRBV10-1 CASSPSGRHGEQFF TGCGCCAGCAGCCCTAGCGGGAGGCACGGTGAGCAGTTCTTC
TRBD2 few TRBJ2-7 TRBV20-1 CSASPGTSSSYEQYF TGCAGTGCTAGCCCCGGGACTAGCAGCTCCTACGAGCAGTACTTC
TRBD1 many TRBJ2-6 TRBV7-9 CASSWTGGISGANVLTF TGTGCCAGCAGCTGGACAGGGGGTATCTCTGGGGCCAACGTCCTGACTTTC
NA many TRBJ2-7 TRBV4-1 CASSQGIAYSYEQYF TGCGCCAGCAGCCAAGGGATAGCCTACTCCTACGAGCAGTACTTC
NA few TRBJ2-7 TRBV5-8 CASSLPRIYEQYF TGTGCCAGCAGCTTGCCCAGGATCTACGAGCAGTACTTC